Each of the 12 T cell receptor beta chains below was sequenced from the same sample in a study of regulatory T cells in long-lasting Graves disease. Arm-PCR of CDR3 regions with iRepertoire HTBI primers generated TCR beta libraries. MiXCR, run by TCRdb on the multiplex PCR reads, gives a single entry per CDR3 protein. The data contain 250,000 or so distinct CDR3 sequences, roughly 21% of them singletons. The time point is: newly diagnosed GD, antithyroid drugs for less than 3 months. Scientists built the TCR library using RNA that was extracted from PBMCs. The starting material was peripheral blood mononuclear cells (PBMCs), obtained at new diagnosis, from a patient treated with antithyroid drugs. The receptor set was obtained from a female donor with Graves disease.

In this sample, this clonotype turned up many times. The J gene is TRBJ2-7, the V gene TRBV6-9; D is possibly TRBD1 or TRBD2 (6 bases each). The CDR3 is made up of 15 amino acids. The germline gives CDR1 MNHGY, CDR2 SVAAGI. Trimming stripped 3 bases from V and 3 bases from J, with 15 bases between. CDR3 in amino acids: CASSYSKGGFYEQYF. DNA for the CDR3: TGTGCCAGCAGTTACTCGAAGGGGGGATTCTACGAGCAGTACTTC.

This clonotype was counted ten times or more. The J gene is TRBJ2-2, the V gene TRBV6-5, with a weak D call TRBD2 (5 bases). CDR3 length: 16 residues. Germline V CDR1 and CDR2: MNHEY, SVGAGI. V lost 4 bases, J lost 0 bases, and 12 bases lay in between. The CDR3 loop reads CASSLLSATNTGELFF. In nucleotides, the CDR3 is TGTGCCAGCAGTTTGCTTAGCGCTACGAACACCGGGGAGCTGTTTTTT.

This clonotype was counted ten times or more. The gene calls are TRBV5-1 and TRBJ1-1; weak D call: TRBD1 (5 bases). This CDR3 region has 17 residues. Germline CDR1 SGHRS, CDR2 YFSETQ. V was cut by 0 bases and J by 4 bases, with 19 bases left in between. The CDR3 protein is CASSLAGTIKRGTEAFF. The CDR3 DNA is TGCGCCAGCAGCTTGGCGGGGACGATAAAACGGGGCACTGAAGCTTTCTTT.

The table lists this clonotype with a few counts. The chain has TRBV28 and TRBJ2-3, with D possibly called TRBD1 or TRBD2 (6 bases each). The CDR3 runs to 14 residues. With 6 bases removed from V and 6 bases from J, the gap between germline ends came to 16 bases. Germline assignment: CDR1 MDHEN and CDR2 SYDVKM. The CDR3, as DNA: TGTGCCAGCAGGTCTCACGGGGGCTCGGATACGCAGTATTTT. Translation: CASRSHGGSDTQYF.

This clonotype was seen ten or more times. The genes are TRBV20-1 and TRBJ2-7; 7 nucleotides match TRBD1. This CDR3 spans 14 amino acids. Germline CDR1 and CDR2: DFQATT and SNEGSKA (reference sequence). The V gene end was trimmed by 3 bases and the J gene end by 3 bases; junction bases not matched to a gene: 8. Written as DNA, the CDR3 is TGCAGTGCTAGCTCCCGGGACAGTATCTACGAGCAGTACTTC. It encodes CSASSRDSIYEQYF.

This clonotype was found many times. V gene TRBV30 combines with J gene TRBJ2-7; tentatively, D is TRBD1 or TRBD2 (5 bases each). Between the trimmed V and J ends, which lost 5 bases and 4 bases, there was a span of 9 bases. This CDR3 comprises 11 residues. Germline V gene lookup returns CDR1 GTSNPN and CDR2 SVGIG (reference sequence). The chain's CDR3 is CAWAGSYEQYF. CDR3 bases: TGTGCCTGGGCAGGGAGTTACGAGCAGTACTTC.

This clonotype was picked up many times. V is TRBV11-3 and J is TRBJ2-1; 7 bases align to TRBD2. V was clipped by 7 bases and J by 0 bases; unmatched bases: 6. Germline assignment: CDR1 SGHNT and CDR2 YENEEA. The CDR3 sequence is 15 residues long. The CDR3 loop is CASTGRENSYNEQFF. The CDR3 coding sequence is TGTGCCAGCACTGGGCGGGAGAACTCCTACAATGAGCAGTTCTTC.

Details on this clonotype: Given a far larger clone just one base away, this is likely a sequencing read error. V is TRBV7-9 and J is TRBJ1-4; 7 bases are a match to TRBD1. CDR3 length equals 14 residues. Germline V CDR1 and CDR2: SEHNR, FQNEAQ (reference sequence). CDR3 loop: CASSMTGSNEKPFF. The CDR3 DNA follows: TGTGCCAGCAGCATGACAGGGTCTAATGAAAAACCGTTTTTT.

In its sample, this clonotype was seen a few times. This clone may be a read error of a much larger clone one base away. Given the absence of the conserved phenylalanine or tryptophan at the CDR3 end, a read error is likely. In nucleotides, the CDR3 is TGTGCCAGCAGCGAGGGACAGCGGAACACTGAAGCTTTCCTT. This gives the protein CASSEGQRNTEAFL. The chain combines TRBV5-4 with TRBJ1-1; the match to TRBD1 covers 7 bases. V dropped 4 bases and J dropped 1; count of bases not matched to a gene: 4. The CDR3 is 14 amino acids. CDR1 is SGHNT, CDR2 YYREEE, per germline (reference sequence).

This clonotype turned up a few times. This chain links TRBV2 with TRBJ1-5; 10 positions agree with TRBD1. The germline CDR1 and CDR2 sequences are SNHLY and FYNNEI. The CDR3 runs to 15 residues. Trimming took 5 bases from V and 9 from J; bases not matched to a gene: 10. Here the CDR3 reads CASSPDRGGWWPQHF. CDR3 nucleotide sequence: TGTGCCAGCAGTCCGGACAGGGGGGGGTGGTGGCCCCAGCATTTT.

This clonotype was picked up many times. The genes are TRBV7-2 and TRBJ1-1; D is undetermined. Germline V gene sequence: CDR1 SGHTA, CDR2 FQGNSA. V lost 0 bases and J lost 6, with 14 bases in between. The CDR3 runs 15 residues. The CDR3 here is CASSLAIGNGPEAFF. The CDR3 region has the DNA TGTGCCAGCAGCTTAGCGATAGGGAATGGCCCTGAAGCTTTCTTT. Using reference TRBV7-2 and TRBJ1-1 for the parts outside the CDR3, the full variable domain is GAGVSQSPSNKVTEKGKDVELRCDPISGHTALYWYRQSLGQGLEFLIYFQGNSAPDKSGLPSDRFSAERTGGSVSTLTIQRTQQEDSAVYLCASSLAIGNGPEAFFGQGTRLTVV.

The rearrangement joins TRBV7-2 to TRBJ2-1; D may be TRBD1 (5 bases). Germline V CDR1 and CDR2: SGHTA, FQGNSA. Trimming pared 7 bases from V and 4 bases from J, leaving 14 bases between. The CDR3 has 14 residues. For the CDR3, the DNA is TGTGCCAGCAACCTCGGACAACTTTACAATGAGCAGTTCTTC. Encoded protein: CASNLGQLYNEQFF.